The clone carrying this T cell receptor (beta chain) was observed once. What it recognizes is unknown. This entry is derived from a study of somatic mutations in cytotoxic T cells in rheumatoid arthritis. About the research overall: The researchers flow-sorted some T-cell populations stained with V beta antibodies and got nearly 100% purity, and these included V beta1+ cells sequenced for TCRB.

Notes on the study in general: A single CD8+ clone exceeded 20% of CD8+ cells in 8 of 65 patients. Relative to age-matched healthy controls, rheumatoid arthritis patients did not differ significantly in CD8+ T-cell clonality.

Libraries were prepared by immunoSEQ multiplex PCR; TCRdb keeps only in-frame clonotypes and omits some of them. The sample has around 1,400 clones, less than 85% seen once. This CDR3 has 13 amino acids. Germline V gene lookup returns CDR1 GTSNPN and CDR2 SVGIG (reference sequence). V gave up 0 bases and J gave up 2 bases, with 5 bases separating them. The chain recombines TRBV30 with TRBJ1-5; weak D call: TRBD1 (5 bases). Sequenced: CD8+ T cells sorted from blood. This receptor was taken from an adult with rheumatoid arthritis. Here the CDR3 DNA reads TGTGCCTGGAGTGTAGGGGGCAATCAGCCCCAGCATTTT. This gives the protein CAWSVGGNQPQHF.